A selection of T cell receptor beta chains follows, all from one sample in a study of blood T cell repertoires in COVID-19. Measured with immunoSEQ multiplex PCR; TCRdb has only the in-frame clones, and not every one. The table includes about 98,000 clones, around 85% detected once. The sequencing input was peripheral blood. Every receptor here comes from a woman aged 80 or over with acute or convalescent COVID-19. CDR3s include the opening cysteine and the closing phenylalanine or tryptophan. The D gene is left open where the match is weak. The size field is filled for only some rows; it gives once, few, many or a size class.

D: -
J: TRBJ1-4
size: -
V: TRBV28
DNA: TGTGCCAGCAGTTTAGGAACAGATCGTGAAAAACTGTTTTTT
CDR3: CASSLGTDREKLFF

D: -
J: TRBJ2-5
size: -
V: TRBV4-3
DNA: TGCGCCAGCAGCCAAGGGTACAGCCAAGAGACCCAGTACTTC
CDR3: CASSQGYSQETQYF

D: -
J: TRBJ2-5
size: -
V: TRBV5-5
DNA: TGTGCCAGCAGCTTGGGACCAGGCAGCCAAGAGACCCAGTACTTC
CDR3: CASSLGPGSQETQYF

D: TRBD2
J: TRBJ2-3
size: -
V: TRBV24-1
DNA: TGTGCCACCAGTGATTCAAAAACTAGCGGGGGGGCGAATACGCAGTATTTT
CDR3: CATSDSKTSGGANTQYF

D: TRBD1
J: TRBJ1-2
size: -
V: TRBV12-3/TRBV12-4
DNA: TGTGCCAGCAGTCACGACAGGGGGGATGGCTACACCTTC
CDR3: CASSHDRGDGYTF

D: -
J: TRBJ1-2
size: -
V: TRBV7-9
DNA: TGTGCCAGCAGCTTTCTGGGGGCGGTCGGCTACACCTTC
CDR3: CASSFLGAVGYTF

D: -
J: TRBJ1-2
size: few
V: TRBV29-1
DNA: TGCAGCGTTGATATCCAGGCCTATGGCTACACCTTC
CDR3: CSVDIQAYGYTF

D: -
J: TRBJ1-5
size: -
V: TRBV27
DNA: TGTGCCAGCAGCTCAGATTCCCCGAGGTTGAGGCCGAAAACTAGCAATCAGCCCCAGCATTTT
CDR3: CASSSDSPRLRPKTSNQPQHF

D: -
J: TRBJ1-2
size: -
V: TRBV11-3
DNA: TGTGCCAGCAGCTCCCTAATCCGATTCTATGGCTACACCTTC
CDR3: CASSSLIRFYGYTF

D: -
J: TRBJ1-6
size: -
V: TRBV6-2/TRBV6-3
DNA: TGTGCCAGCAGCCTATCTCAGGGGAATTCACCCCTCCACTTT
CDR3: CASSLSQGNSPLHF

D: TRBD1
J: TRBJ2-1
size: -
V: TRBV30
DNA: TGTGCCTGGAGTCCGGACAGGGGTTCCTACAATGAGCAGTTCTTC
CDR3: CAWSPDRGSYNEQFF

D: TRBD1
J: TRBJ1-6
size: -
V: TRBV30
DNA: TGTGCCTCGGCAGGACAGGGGAATTCACCCCTCCACTTT
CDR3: CASAGQGNSPLHF

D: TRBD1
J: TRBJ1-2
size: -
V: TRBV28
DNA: TGTGCCAGCAGGAACACAGGGGCGGAGGGCTACACCTTC
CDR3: CASRNTGAEGYTF

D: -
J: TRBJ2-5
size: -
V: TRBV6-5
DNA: TGTGCCAGCAGCGGACGGTTGGCGGGAGAGACCCAGTACTTC
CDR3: CASSGRLAGETQYF

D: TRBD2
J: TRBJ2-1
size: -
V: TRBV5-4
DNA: TGTGCCAGCAGTCGGCCGGATAGCGGGGTAGTCAATGAGCAGTTCTTC
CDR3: CASSRPDSGVVNEQFF

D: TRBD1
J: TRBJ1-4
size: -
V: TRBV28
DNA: TGTGCCAGCAGCACAACCGGGACAGCGCGTTTT
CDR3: CASSTTGTARF

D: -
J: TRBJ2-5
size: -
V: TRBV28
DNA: TGTGCCAGCAGTTTAGGGGGCCTGGGGGAGACCCAGTACTTC
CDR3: CASSLGGLGETQYF

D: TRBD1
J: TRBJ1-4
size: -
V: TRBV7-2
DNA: TGTGCCAGCAGCTTAGGACAGGGGCGGAATGAAAAACTGTTTTTT
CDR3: CASSLGQGRNEKLFF

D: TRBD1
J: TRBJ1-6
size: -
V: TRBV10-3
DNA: TGTGCCATCAGTGAGTCGGCAGGGGGCTGGTCACCCCTCCACTTT
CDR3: CAISESAGGWSPLHF

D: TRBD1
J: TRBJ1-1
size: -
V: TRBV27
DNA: TGTGCCAGAGAACTTGACAGGGGCAATTCCGGCACTGAAGCTTTCTTT
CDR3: CARELDRGNSGTEAFF

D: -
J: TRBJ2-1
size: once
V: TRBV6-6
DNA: TGTGCCAGCAGTTACTCACGGGCGGGTAACGGTGAGCAGTTCTTC
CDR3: CASSYSRAGNGEQFF

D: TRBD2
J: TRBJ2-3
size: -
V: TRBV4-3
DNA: TGCGCCAGCAGCCATAACACAGCTTTCCCGGGACTAGCGGGGGGACGATCAGATACGCAGTATTTT
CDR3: CASSHNTAFPGLAGGRSDTQYF

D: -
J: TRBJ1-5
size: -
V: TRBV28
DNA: TGTGCCAGCAGCGCACCGGACAGCGGGAATGGGCCCCAGCATTTT
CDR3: CASSAPDSGNGPQHF

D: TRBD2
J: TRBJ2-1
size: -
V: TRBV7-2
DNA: TGTGCCAGCAGCCCGCCGGGACTAGCGGGAGGGATCAATGAGCAGTTCTTC
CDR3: CASSPPGLAGGINEQFF

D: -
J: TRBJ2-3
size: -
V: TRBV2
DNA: TGTGCCAGCAGTCCAAATGGGCAGAAAACAGATACGCAGTATTTT
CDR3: CASSPNGQKTDTQYF

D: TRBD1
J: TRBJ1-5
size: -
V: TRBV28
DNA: TGTGCCAGCCTCTTTGGGACAGAGGGACTTAATAGCAATCAGCCCCAGCATTTT
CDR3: CASLFGTEGLNSNQPQHF

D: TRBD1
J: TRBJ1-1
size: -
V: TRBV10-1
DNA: TGCGCCAGCAGTGATGGGTCGACAGGGAAGACTGAAGCTTTCTTT
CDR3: CASSDGSTGKTEAFF

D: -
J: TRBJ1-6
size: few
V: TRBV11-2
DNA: TGTGCCAGCAGCCTAACTTACGGACAAAATTCACCCCTCCACTTT
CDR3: CASSLTYGQNSPLHF

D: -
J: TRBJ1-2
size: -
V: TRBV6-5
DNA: TGTGCCGGCGCCCTGGGGCAGGGGCCTAACTATGGCTACACCTTC
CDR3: CAGALGQGPNYGYTF

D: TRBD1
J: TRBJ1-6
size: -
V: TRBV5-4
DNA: TGTGCCAGCAGTTCAGTTGACAGGGTTAATTCACCCCTCCACTTT
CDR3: CASSSVDRVNSPLHF

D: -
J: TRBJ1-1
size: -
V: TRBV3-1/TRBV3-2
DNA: TGTGCCAGCAGCCACGGACATGAAGCTTTCTTT
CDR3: CASSHGHEAFF

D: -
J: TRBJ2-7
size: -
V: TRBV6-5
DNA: TGTGCCAGCATCCGGACACCGAGCTCCTACGAGCAGTACTTC
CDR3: CASIRTPSSYEQYF

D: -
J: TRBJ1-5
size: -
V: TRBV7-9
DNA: TGTGCCAGCAGCTCGGATGATAAGGGGCACAATCAGCCCCAGCATTTT
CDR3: CASSSDDKGHNQPQHF

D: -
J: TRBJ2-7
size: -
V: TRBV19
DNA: TGTGCCACGGGACAAAGCGGCAGCTCCTACGAGCAGTACTTC
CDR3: CATGQSGSSYEQYF

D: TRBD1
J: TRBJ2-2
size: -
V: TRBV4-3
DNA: TGCGCCAGCAGCCAAATTGTGCAGGGGGCTGGGACCGGGGAGCTGTTTTTT
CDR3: CASSQIVQGAGTGELFF

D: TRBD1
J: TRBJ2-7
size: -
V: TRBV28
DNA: TGTGCCAGCAGTCCGCTCGGCACAGGGGACGACTACGAGCAGTACTTC
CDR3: CASSPLGTGDDYEQYF

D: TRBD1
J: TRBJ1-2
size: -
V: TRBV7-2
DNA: TGTGCCAGCAGCTCACCTGCCGGGACAGCCTCTTCACTTTATGGCTACACCTTC
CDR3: CASSSPAGTASSLYGYTF

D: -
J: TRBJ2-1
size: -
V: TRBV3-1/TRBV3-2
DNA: TGTGCCAGCAGCCCTGCCAGTGGGCGATCCGAGCAGTTCTTC
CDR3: CASSPASGRSEQFF

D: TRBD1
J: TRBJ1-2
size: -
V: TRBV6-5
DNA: TGTGCCAGCACGCGGGACAGGGTATCTGGCTACACCTTC
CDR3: CASTRDRVSGYTF

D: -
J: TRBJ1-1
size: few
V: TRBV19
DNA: TGTGCCAGTAACCTACGGCAGGGTAGACCTGAAGCTTTCTTT
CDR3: CASNLRQGRPEAFF

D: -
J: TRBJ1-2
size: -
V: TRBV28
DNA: TGTGCCAGCAGTGTAGACAGTTATGGCTACACCTTC
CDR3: CASSVDSYGYTF